This T cell receptor beta chain emerged from a study of cytomegalovirus exposure and HLA in healthy donors. The CDR3 covers 17 residues. Trimming cost V 0 bases and J 8 bases; bases outside gene matches: 6. The V gene's germline CDR1 is SNHLY and CDR2 FYNNEI. A note on this clone: The antigen is unknown.

Sequenced by immunoSEQ multiplex PCR; TCRdb stores in-frame clones only, minus some. The sample comprises roughly 120,000 clones, roughly 88% of which are singletons, and approximately 4.9% rests with the top ten. The study, taken as a whole, reports: In vitro, a few CMV-associated chains proved specific for CMV antigens.

This TCR was recovered from a young man in good health and CMV-seronegative. The V gene is TRBV2, the J gene TRBJ2-1; 14 nucleotides align to TRBD2. The sequenced material came from PBMCs. The CDR3 region is CASSEASGLAGEYEQFF. In DNA, the CDR3 is TGTGCCAGCAGTGAAGCGTCGGGACTAGCGGGAGAGTATGAGCAGTTCTTC.